These 25 T cell receptor beta chains were sequenced from one sample in a study of CD8+ T cells in alopecia areata. Following RNA extraction, reverse transcription yielded cDNA that acted as the sequencing template. The table came from immunoSEQ multiplex PCR; TCRdb's copy has only in-frame clones and leaves some out. The sample includes more than 200,000 clones, less than 80% seen only once; the top ten take 1% to 1.5%. Specimen: CD4+ T cells sorted from blood, collected at week 0. Receptors originate from a human donor with alopecia areata.

The chain carries TRBV2 and TRBJ1-5; 9 nucleotides agree with TRBD1. The germline V gene encodes CDR1 SNHLY and CDR2 FYNNEI. V gave up 6 bases and J gave up 5 bases; unmatched junction bases: 8. The CDR3 is made up of 15 amino acids. CDR3 protein: CASRFGTGRDQPQHF. CDR3 DNA: TGTGCCAGCAGGTTCGGGACAGGGAGGGATCAGCCCCAGCATTTT.

This clone appeared once. The gene calls are TRBV4-2 and TRBJ2-1; 13 nucleotides line up with TRBD2. V lost 4 bases to trimming and J lost 7 bases; unmatched junction nucleotides: 7. This CDR3 is built from 16 residues. Germline lookup yields CDR1 LGHNA and CDR2 YNFKEQ. CDR3 bases: TGTGCCAGCAGCCGCGCCGGGACTAGCGGGGAAAATGAGCAGTTCTTC. This gives the protein CASSRAGTSGENEQFF.

The chain employs TRBV25-1 and TRBJ2-7, with D perhaps given as TRBD1 or TRBD2 (5 bases each). The CDR3 has 14 amino acids. The V end was cut by 6 bases, the J end by 2 bases, with 14 bases between. From germline, CDR1 is MGHDK and CDR2 SYGVNS. The CDR3 coding sequence is TGTGCCAGCAGCTTCCGGGACCGCACCTACGAGCAGTACTTC. Its translation: CASSFRDRTYEQYF.

In this sample, this clone turned up once. The rearrangement joins TRBV11-1 to TRBJ2-7; 9 bases fit TRBD1. V was clipped by 8 bases and J by 3 bases; unmatched bases: 2. The germline gives CDR1 SGHAT, CDR2 FQDESV (reference sequence). This CDR3 contains 12 residues. The CDR3 loop is CASGTGFYEQYF. CDR3 nucleotide sequence: TGTGCCAGCGGGACAGGGTTCTACGAGCAGTACTTC.

V usage is TRBV4-3 and J usage is TRBJ2-1; 12 positions match TRBD2. V shed 2 bases and J 5 bases; nucleotides not matched to a gene: 1. Germline-derived CDR1 and CDR2 are LGHNA and YSLEER. This CDR3 contains 15 residues. The CDR3 DNA follows: TGCGCCAGCAGCCAACTAGCGGGGGGGGACAATGAGCAGTTCTTC. Translated, it gives CASSQLAGGDNEQFF.

This chain connects TRBV9 to TRBJ1-6; D might be TRBD1 (5 bases). Germline V gene data show CDR1 as SGDLS and CDR2 as YYNGEE. The CDR3 has 14 residues. V was shortened by 3 bases and J by 8 bases, with 12 bases between the two germline ends. Written as DNA, the CDR3 is TGTGCCAGCAGCGCCAGCTGGGGGGATTCACCCCTCCACTTT. This gives the protein CASSASWGDSPLHF.

The rearrangement joins TRBV30 to TRBJ1-1; 7 bases align to TRBD1. The CDR3 loop spans 16 amino acids. The germline V gene has CDR1 GTSNPN and CDR2 SVGIG (reference sequence). The V and J ends lost 4 bases and 4 bases, in that order; junction bases with no gene match: 15. CDR3: CAWKKGHRGSATEAFF. For the CDR3, the DNA is TGTGCCTGGAAAAAGGGGCACAGGGGCTCAGCCACTGAAGCTTTCTTT.

This clone was seen a handful of times. V usage is TRBV29-1 and J usage is TRBJ2-7; the match to TRBD1 covers 7 bases. The CDR3 runs to 14 residues. J lost 2 bases, V lost 6 bases, and 10 bases had no gene match. Per the germline V gene, CDR1 is SQVTM and CDR2 is ANQGSEA. In DNA, the CDR3 is TGCAGCGTCGCGTTAGGGCAGGGGGCCTACGAGCAGTACTTC. Encoded protein: CSVALGQGAYEQYF.

Comment on this clone: The sample holds other DNA sequences that translate to the same CDR3. The rearrangement uses TRBV29-1 and TRBJ1-1, with D perhaps TRBD1 (5 bases). This CDR3 is built from 12 residues. Germline values: CDR1 SQVTM, CDR2 ANQGSEA. V dropped 4 bases and J dropped 4 bases, with 10 bases sitting between them. In DNA form, the CDR3 reads TGCAGCGTTGGGGGGGGTTCCACTGAAGCTTTCTTT. This gives the protein CSVGGGSTEAFF.

This clone has only one observation. The rearrangement joins TRBV7-9 to TRBJ1-5; D remains unclear. Between the trimmed V and J ends, which lost 0 bases and 6 bases, there was a span of 3 bases. The CDR3 covers 12 residues. CDR1 is SEHNR and CDR2 is FQNEAQ in the germline V gene (reference sequence). The CDR3 region is CASSLASQPQHF. The CDR3 DNA reads TGTGCCAGCAGCTTAGCGAGTCAGCCCCAGCATTTT. Full variable domain (missing parts from reference TRBV7-9 and TRBJ1-5): DTGVSQNPRHKITKRGQNVTFRCDPISEHNRLYWYRQTLGQGPEFLTYFQNEAQLEKSRLLSDRFSAERPKGSFSTLEIQRTEQGDSAMYLCASSLASQPQHFGDGTRLSIL.

This sequence joins TRBV4-2 and TRBJ2-4, with D perhaps matching TRBD2 (7 bases). Germline values: CDR1 LGHNA, CDR2 YNFKEQ. Trimming shortened V by 3 bases and J by 0 bases, and 15 bases separated the two germline ends. The CDR3 length is 17 residues. Here the CDR3 DNA reads TGTGCCAGCAGCCAGGACCGGGGGGCAGGAGCCAAAAACATTCAGTACTTC. Translated, it gives CASSQDRGAGAKNIQYF.

This chain links TRBV30 with TRBJ1-2, with D possibly matching TRBD1 (6 bases). The germline V gene encodes CDR1 GTSNPN and CDR2 SVGIG (reference sequence). V lost 2 bases, J lost 4 bases, and 14 bases lay in between. This CDR3 contains 14 residues. CDR3 coding DNA: TGTGCCTGGAGTTTTACAGGGTTGGGCTATGGCTACACCTTC. It is translated as CAWSFTGLGYGYTF.

The chain couples TRBV9 to TRBJ1-2, with D unresolved. The CDR3 runs 12 residues. Trimming took 0 bases from V and 9 from J, leaving 9 bases between them. Germline CDR1 reads SGDLS; CDR2 reads YYNGEE. CDR3 coding DNA: TGTGCCAGCAGCGTAGGAGCCGGGAGCTACACCTTC. Amino acid sequence: CASSVGAGSYTF.

The chain employs TRBV4-1 and TRBJ1-4; D is uncertain. CDR1 is MGHRA, CDR2 YSYEKL, per germline. Between the trimmed V and J ends, which lost 1 base and 8 bases, there was a span of 8 bases. The CDR3 totals 13 residues. The CDR3 loop is CASSQVFGEKLFF. CDR3 nucleotide sequence: TGCGCCAGCAGCCAAGTTTTTGGAGAAAAACTGTTTTTT.

Only a few counts were recorded for this clone. The V and J genes are TRBV7-3 and TRBJ2-3; D uncertain. CDR1 is SGHTA and CDR2 is FQGTGA in the germline V gene. This CDR3 is built from 16 residues. Trimming removed 5 bases from V and 0 bases from J, with 15 bases in between. CDR3 amino acids: CASSRNLRSSTDTQYF. The CDR3 nucleotides are TGTGCCAGCAGCCGCAACCTTAGATCTAGCACAGATACGCAGTATTTT.

Comment on this clone: The same CDR3 also results from other DNA sequences found in this sample. The rearrangement uses TRBV29-1 and TRBJ1-1, with TRBD1 matching over 7 bases. The junction had 2 bases not matched to a gene; V was cut back by 3 bases and J by 1 base. Germline V lookup: CDR1 SQVTM, CDR2 ANQGSEA. CDR3 length equals 13 residues. The CDR3 protein is CSVDRGTNTEAFF. The CDR3 bases are TGCAGCGTTGACAGGGGGACGAACACTGAAGCTTTCTTT.

V gene TRBV5-6 combines with J gene TRBJ2-1; 13 nucleotides match TRBD2. Germline CDR1 is SGHDT and CDR2 is YYEEEE. Trimming at V came to 4 bases and at J to 10 bases, leaving 11 bases not matched to a gene. The CDR3 loop spans 16 amino acids. CDR3 amino acids: CASSLIEGLAGREQFF. The CDR3 DNA reads as TGTGCCAGCAGCCTGATAGAGGGACTAGCGGGGAGAGAGCAGTTCTTC.

This sequence joins TRBV29-1 and TRBJ1-1; D is ambiguous. The CDR3 totals 13 residues. Germline V gene sequence: CDR1 SQVTM, CDR2 ANQGSEA. Trimming pared 4 bases from V and 1 base from J, leaving 10 bases between. The CDR3 is CSVGEGWNTEAFF. CDR3 nucleotide sequence: TGCAGCGTTGGGGAGGGATGGAACACTGAAGCTTTCTTT.

The chain combines TRBV5-1 with TRBJ1-1; D ambiguous. Germline CDR1 SGHRS, CDR2 YFSETQ. This CDR3 comprises 14 residues. V lost 2 bases, J lost 4 bases, and 12 bases lay in between. CDR3 amino acids: CASSFEGRSTEAFF. The DNA for the CDR3 is TGCGCCAGCAGCTTCGAAGGGAGGAGCACTGAAGCTTTCTTT.

The J gene is TRBJ2-5, the V gene TRBV29-1; D uncertain. The CDR3 covers 11 residues. Germline V gene sequence: CDR1 SQVTM, CDR2 ANQGSEA. V shed 6 bases and J shed 4 bases, with 9 bases lying between them. The chain's CDR3 is CSVQDLETQYF. The DNA of the CDR3 is TGCAGCGTCCAAGACTTAGAGACCCAGTACTTC.

The chain has TRBV7-8 and TRBJ2-7; TRBD2 matches 13 bases. V dropped 5 bases and J dropped 4; count of bases not matched to a gene: 8. Germline-derived CDR1 and CDR2 are SGHVS and FQNEAQ. The CDR3 totals 16 residues. This CDR3 reads CASSPGLAGVYYEQYF. Here the CDR3 DNA reads TGTGCCAGCAGCCCAGGACTAGCGGGGGTTTATTACGAGCAGTACTTC.

This chain joins TRBV7-9 and TRBJ2-1; weak D call: TRBD2 (5 bases). Germline lookup yields CDR1 SEHNR and CDR2 FQNEAQ (reference sequence). The CDR3 extends over 13 amino acids. The V gene lost 3 bases and the J gene lost 10 bases, with 13 bases spanning the gap. The CDR3 sequence: CASSLGADAEQFF. The CDR3 DNA reads TGTGCCAGCAGCTTGGGAGCAGATGCAGAGCAGTTCTTC. The entire variable domain, with the rest obtained from reference TRBV7-9 and TRBJ2-1, is as follows: DTGVSQNPRHKITKRGQNVTFRCDPISEHNRLYWYRQTLGQGPEFLTYFQNEAQLEKSRLLSDRFSAERPKGSFSTLEIQRTEQGDSAMYLCASSLGADAEQFFGPGTRLTVL.

The chain recombines TRBV6-6 with TRBJ1-6; possibly TRBD1 for D (5 bases). Germline assignment: CDR1 MNHNY and CDR2 SVGAGI (reference sequence). Trimming removed 6 bases at V and 6 bases at J, with 15 bases between. The CDR3 sequence is 15 residues long. The CDR3 nucleotides read TGTGCCAGCAGCAAACTGGGGGGATCTAATTCACCCCTCCACTTT. Amino acids: CASSKLGGSNSPLHF.

The genes are TRBV7-9 and TRBJ2-7; D gene uncertain. This CDR3 spans 13 amino acids. Trimming pared 2 bases from V and 0 bases from J, leaving 5 bases between. Germline V lookup: CDR1 SEHNR, CDR2 FQNEAQ (reference sequence). CDR3 in DNA: TGTGCCAGCAGCTTACCGAACTCCTACGAGCAGTACTTC. This codes for CASSLPNSYEQYF.

The rearrangement links TRBV5-7 to TRBJ2-2; a possible D gene is TRBD1 (5 bases). TRBV5-7 belongs to the ORF category, with a function that is uncertain. The CDR3 has 15 amino acids. Trimming removed 4 bases at V and 3 bases at J, with 13 bases between. CDR3 nucleotide sequence: TGTGCCAGCAGCAGGCGGACATACTACACCGGGGAGCTGTTTTTT. Protein sequence: CASSRRTYYTGELFF.